This is a list of T cell receptor beta chains from one sample in a study of cytomegalovirus exposure and HLA in healthy donors. Assay: immunoSEQ multiplex PCR; the TCRdb copy retains only in-frame clones and omits some. The sample consists of 130,000 to 150,000 clones, approximately 80% of them appearing once. The sequenced material came from PBMCs. These receptors all stem from a male donor in good health and CMV-seronegative. Each CDR3 is given with its conserved first and last residue. The D gene is left open where the match is weak. Clone size is not always given. Where it is, it says once, few, many or a class for expanded clones.

J,V,size,length,D,DNA,CDR3
TRBJ2-1,TRBV4-3,.,17,TRBD2,TGCGCCAGCAGTCCACGGGGGGCGAGCGGGGGGGCGGTGGAGCAGTTCTTC,CASSPRGASGGAVEQFF
TRBJ2-1,TRBV4-3,.,16,.,TGCGCCAGCAGCCAAGTATACAGGTCCATCTACAATGAGCAGTTCTTC,CASSQVYRSIYNEQFF
TRBJ1-5,TRBV6-6,.,12,.,TGTGCCAGCAACAGCCCCAATCAGCCCCAGCATTTT,CASNSPNQPQHF
TRBJ1-5,TRBV30,.,12,.,TGTGCCTGGGGACAGCTCAATCAGCCCCAGCATTTT,CAWGQLNQPQHF
TRBJ1-5,TRBV2,.,15,.,TGTGCCAGTAGTGATGGGCGGGCAGATCTCCAGCCCCAGCATTTT,CASSDGRADLQPQHF
TRBJ2-2,TRBV30,.,14,TRBD1,TGTGCCTGGAGTGTGACAGGGCGGAACGGGGAGCTGTTTTTT,CAWSVTGRNGELFF
TRBJ2-1,TRBV27,.,12,TRBD1,TGTGCCAGCAGGCAGAGACAGGGAGTGCAGTTCTTC,CASRQRQGVQFF
TRBJ2-2,TRBV4-1,.,16,TRBD1,TGCGCCAGCAGCCAAGGGGGGACAGGGGTCACCGGGGAGCTGTTTTTT,CASSQGGTGVTGELFF
TRBJ1-6,TRBV27,.,12,.,TGTGCCAGCAGCTATCTGAGTTCACCCCTCCACTTT,CASSYLSSPLHF
TRBJ1-6,TRBV6-5,.,15,.,TGTGCCAGCAGCCTCTTCCGGGAGGGAAATTCACCCCTCCACTTT,CASSLFREGNSPLHF
TRBJ1-5,TRBV4-3,.,15,TRBD1,TGCGCCAGCAGCCAAATACAGGGGGTGGGTCAGCCCCAGCATTTT,CASSQIQGVGQPQHF
TRBJ2-5,TRBV30,.,13,.,TGTGCCTGGAAGGGGGGGCTTCAAGAGACCCAGTACTTC,CAWKGGLQETQYF
TRBJ2-3,TRBV2,.,15,TRBD1,TGTGCCAGCAGCGGATCGACAGGGCGCACAGATACGCAGTATTTT,CASSGSTGRTDTQYF
TRBJ2-1,TRBV18,.,13,.,TGTGCCAGCTCACCACAACTGTCCAATGAGCAGTTCTTC,CASSPQLSNEQFF
TRBJ2-2,TRBV10-2,.,14,TRBD1,TGCGCCAGCACCCGGGACAGGGCGTCCGGGGAGCTGTTTTTT,CASTRDRASGELFF
TRBJ1-4,TRBV28,.,16,.,TGTGCCAGCAGTTTAGGGTCCTTGGGGGGAGGTGAAAAACTGTTTTTT,CASSLGSLGGGEKLFF
TRBJ1-1,TRBV27,.,14,TRBD1,TGTGCCAGCAGGCTACAGGGGGGAAGCACTGAAGCTTTCTTT,CASRLQGGSTEAFF
TRBJ2-2,TRBV5-1,.,13,.,TGCGCCAGCAGCTTTCAGGGCACCGGGGAGCTGTTTTTT,CASSFQGTGELFF
TRBJ2-3,TRBV30,.,12,.,TGTGCCTGGAGTGTGGAGGCAGATACGCAGTATTTT,CAWSVEADTQYF
TRBJ2-5,TRBV5-5,.,14,.,TGTGCCAGCAGCTTGACCGGGAGTAAAGAGACCCAGTACTTC,CASSLTGSKETQYF
TRBJ1-6,TRBV19,.,14,.,TGTGCCAGTAGTATCCGGGGGGATAATTCACCCCTCCACTTT,CASSIRGDNSPLHF
TRBJ2-2,TRBV9,.,15,.,TGTGCCAGCAGCGTAGGCCGGGACATCACCGGGGAGCTGTTTTTT,CASSVGRDITGELFF
TRBJ2-7,TRBV7-2,.,16,TRBD2,TGTGCCAGCAGCTACCCTAGCGGGGGGTATGTCTACGAGCAGTACTTC,CASSYPSGGYVYEQYF
TRBJ2-6,TRBV19,few,15,TRBD1,TGTGCCAGTAGGGGACAGGGGATTGGGGCCAACGTCCTGACTTTC,CASRGQGIGANVLTF
TRBJ2-1,TRBV5-8,.,15,TRBD2,TGTGCCAGCAGCTTAGAAGCGGGGGGGCGCGGGGAGCAGTTCTTC,CASSLEAGGRGEQFF
TRBJ2-3,TRBV4-3,.,14,.,TGCGCCAGCAGCCAAGAGGGCGGGGTAGATACGCAGTATTTT,CASSQEGGVDTQYF
TRBJ2-3,TRBV7-7,once,15,.,TGTGCTAGCAGCTTAGGGGGGCAGAGCACAGATACGCAGTATTTT,CASSLGGQSTDTQYF
TRBJ1-1,TRBV6-1,.,13,.,TGTGCCAGCAGTGAAGGGGGCAGGGCCAGAGCTTTCTTT,CASSEGGRARAFF
TRBJ1-5,TRBV18,.,18,.,TGTGCCAGCTCACCACCGGCCTCGGGGGGCATGGGCAATCAGCCCCAGCATTTT,CASSPPASGGMGNQPQHF
TRBJ2-5,TRBV11-3,.,15,TRBD1,TGTGCCAGCAGCCTGGGGACAGGATGGCAAGAGACCCAGTACTTC,CASSLGTGWQETQYF
TRBJ1-2,TRBV5-4,.,14,.,TGTGCCAGCACCCCGTGGGGGGGGGAGAGGGGCTACACCTTC,CASTPWGGERGYTF
TRBJ1-6,TRBV2,.,13,.,TGTGCCAGCACCCGGGATCCTAATTCACCCCTCCACTTT,CASTRDPNSPLHF
TRBJ2-5,TRBV30,once,15,TRBD2,TGTGCCTGGAGTAGGCCTAGCGGGTCCCAAGAGACCCAGTACTTC,CAWSRPSGSQETQYF
TRBJ2-4,TRBV21-1,.,18,.,TGTGCCAGCAGCAAAATCGCACTAGCGGGGGGGTACAAAAACATTCAGTACTTC,CASSKIALAGGYKNIQYF
TRBJ2-3,TRBV9,.,14,.,TGTGCCAGCAGCGTGCAGGGGGGCCCAGATACGCAGTATTTT,CASSVQGGPDTQYF
TRBJ2-5,TRBV15,.,15,.,TGTGCCACCAGCAGAGATTACGAGGGTCTAGAGACCCAGTACTTC,CATSRDYEGLETQYF
TRBJ1-5,TRBV4-1,.,14,.,TGCGCCAGCAGCCAAATTTGGGCCAATCAGCCCCAGCATTTT,CASSQIWANQPQHF
TRBJ1-6,TRBV7-2,.,16,.,TGTGCCAGCAGCTTATTGTCTGGACTGAATAATTCACCCCTCCACTTT,CASSLLSGLNNSPLHF
TRBJ2-5,TRBV5-1,.,16,.,TGCGCCAGTACGCAGGGGAGTGGGGCCCAACAAGAGACCCAGTACTTC,CASTQGSGAQQETQYF
TRBJ1-2,TRBV6-1,.,13,.,TGTGCCAGCGTTGGGGGGGTGATCTATGGCTACACCTTC,CASVGGVIYGYTF
TRBJ2-7,TRBV10-2,.,11,.,TGCGCCAGCAGCCCCCCAGGCGAGCAGTACTTC,CASSPPGEQYF
TRBJ2-3,TRBV4-3,.,16,.,TGCGCCAGCAGCCAAGATTTCTTATCTCGCACAGATACGCAGTATTTT,CASSQDFLSRTDTQYF
TRBJ2-6,TRBV30,.,15,.,TGTGCCTGGAGTAGTACGAGCTCTGGGGCCAACGTCCTGACTTTC,CAWSSTSSGANVLTF
TRBJ1-4,TRBV5-1,.,13,.,TGCGCCACGCCCGGGTCGATTAATGAAAAACTGTTTTTT,CATPGSINEKLFF
TRBJ2-7,TRBV29-1,.,14,.,TGCAGCGTACCGAAGGGGTCTTCCTGGGACGAGCAGTACTTC,CSVPKGSSWDEQYF
TRBJ1-6,TRBV7-9,.,15,TRBD1,TGTGCCAGCAGCTTATTCGGGACAGGGGATTCACCCCTCCACTTT,CASSLFGTGDSPLHF
TRBJ2-7,TRBV19,.,14,.,TGTGCCAGCGTTGGCGCTCAGGACTCCTACGAGCAGTACTTC,CASVGAQDSYEQYF
TRBJ2-3,TRBV18,.,18,.,TGTGCCAGCTCACCCTTCTCCTCTAGCATCTCCCCCGGAGATACGCAGTATTTT,CASSPFSSSISPGDTQYF
TRBJ1-3,TRBV9,.,15,.,TGTGCCAGCAGCGTACAGGCGAGCTCTGGAAACACCATATATTTT,CASSVQASSGNTIYF
TRBJ1-2,TRBV7-8,.,14,TRBD1,TGTGCCAGCAGCCAAGACAGGGCCCCGAGCAGATCCACCTTC,CASSQDRAPSRSTF
TRBJ2-7,TRBV10-2,.,14,TRBD1,TGCGCCAGCTTCCTTGGACAGGGGGCGGATGAGCAGTACTTC,CASFLGQGADEQYF
TRBJ2-1,TRBV5-4,few,13,.,TGTGCCAGCAGCCCTAACAGGGACAATGAGCAGTTCTTC,CASSPNRDNEQFF
TRBJ1-5,TRBV9,.,15,.,TGTGCCAGCAGCGTATACGGGGATCGCAATCAGCCCCAGCATTTT,CASSVYGDRNQPQHF
TRBJ1-5,TRBV7-9,.,15,TRBD1,TGTGCCAGCAGCCTCGGGACAGGTAGCAATCAGCCCCAGCATTTT,CASSLGTGSNQPQHF
TRBJ1-4,TRBV15,once,16,.,TGTGCCACCAGCAGAGATCGGGGGGCAACTAATGAAAAACTGTTTTTT,CATSRDRGATNEKLFF
TRBJ1-5,TRBV19,.,17,TRBD1,TGTGCCAGTAGTCCAAAAGGGGACAGGGGGCCGGAACAGCCCCAGCATTTT,CASSPKGDRGPEQPQHF
TRBJ1-1,TRBV21-1,.,12,.,TGTGCCAGTAACAGGTTGAACACTGAAGCTTTCTTT,CASNRLNTEAFF
TRBJ1-5,TRBV6-6,.,14,.,TGTGCCAGCAGCTACGAGAATAGCAATCAGCCCCAGCATTTT,CASSYENSNQPQHF
TRBJ2-1,TRBV19,.,13,TRBD2,TGTGCCAGTAGTCCCGGACTAGTTTATGAGCAGTTCTTC,CASSPGLVYEQFF
TRBJ1-2,TRBV9,.,13,TRBD1,TGTGCCAGCAGCGCCGACAGGGCCTATGGCTACACCTTC,CASSADRAYGYTF